This TCR beta chain stems from a study of early T cells in non-severe SARS-CoV-2 infection. As for the study in general: Sequencing input comprised bulk RNA from unsorted whole blood; chain pairing was not available.

Individual cDNA molecules each received unique molecular identifiers attached to them. TCRdb used MiXCR to reprocess the 5' RACE reads, holding one entry per CDR3 protein. The profile shows approximately 69,000 distinct CDR3 sequences, about an eighth of them singletons. Germline V gene data show CDR1 as SGHTA and CDR2 as FQGNSA. V lost 5 bases to trimming and J lost 0 bases; unmatched junction nucleotides: 4. The CDR3 consists of 14 residues. Ten or more counts support this clonotype. The chain is built from TRBV7-2 and TRBJ2-7; 7 nucleotides line up with TRBD1. This sequence originates from an adult who was a healthcare worker with PCR-confirmed SARS-CoV-2 infection or an uninfected control (not recorded which). The sample taken for sequencing was whole blood. In DNA, the CDR3 is TGTGCCAGCAGCGCAGGGGGTAGCTCCTACGAGCAGTACTTC. Translation: CASSAGGSSYEQYF.